This T cell receptor (beta chain) is drawn from a study of OX40 agonist ivuxolimab in advanced cancers. Regarding the study in general: Ivuxolimab, which targeted the costimulatory receptor OX40 (CD134), was an agonistic, fully human IgG2 monoclonal antibody. Intravenous ivuxolimab was administered to patients every 2 weeks at six dose levels: 0.01, 0.1, 0.3, 1.5, 3 and 10 mg/kg. Of the roughly 50 dose-escalation patients, hepatocellular carcinoma was present in approximately 20, melanoma in around 15, renal cell carcinoma in 9 and head and neck cancer in 9. In the dose-escalation cohort, approximately 80% of patients were male, and the mean age was 60 years with a range of 23 to 79. Prior anti-PD-1, anti-PD-L1 or anti-CTLA-4 therapy was permitted, and 40% of dose-escalation patients had received checkpoint inhibitors. Three dose-escalation patients achieved partial responses, one with hepatocellular carcinoma and two with cutaneous melanoma. The point of sequencing TCRbeta in the periphery was to test whether ivuxolimab changed TCR sequence diversity and drove clonal T-cell expansion. The paper reports the monotherapy dose-escalation portion (N ≈ 50 patients) of the phase I ivuxolimab trial.

Patients with a history of autoimmune disease or receiving systemic immunosuppression were excluded from the trial. Peripheral blood for TCR sequencing was drawn from every dose cohort at baseline, at cycle 4 day 1 and at cycle 7 day 1. The samples were drawn from a first-in-human, open-label, multicenter phase I dose-escalation trial of ivuxolimab. Adults with locally advanced or metastatic melanoma, renal cell, hepatocellular, or head and neck squamous cell carcinoma were enrolled in the trial. Before TCR sequencing, CD4+ T cells and CD8+ T cells were sorted from peripheral blood as separate populations. The full study reports these points: Low levels of normalized T-cell clonal expansion were also seen in some patients who did not respond. In the 0.1-3.0 mg/kg groups, partial responders were among the patients with the lowest normalized peripheral clonal expansion, particularly in CD8+ T cells. Antigen specificity was not determined for the clonally expanded peripheral T cells. After ivuxolimab, CD8+ T cells had more expanded clones than CD4+ T cells on average. At doses from 0.1 to 3.0 mg/kg, clonal expansion was seen in both CD4+ and CD8+ blood T cells between baseline and week 6.

To sequence the TCRbeta CDR3 region, genomic DNA was isolated from the sorted cells. The immunoSEQ Assay was used for sequencing of TCRbeta CDR3 regions. TCRdb mirrors the immuneACCESS table, restricted to in-frame sequences. Some clones are absent from its copies; in checked studies, under half trace to an unresolved V gene, and the reason for the others is unknown. The sample contains roughly 34,000 clones, more than 75% of them found a single time. Roughly an eighth of the sample is held by the ten biggest clonotypes. Note on this clone: No cognate antigen has been identified for it. No per-base quality is available; no much larger clone lies one base away.

Measured from the cysteine to the phenylalanine, the CDR3 is 14 residues long. The retained sequence is limited to the CDR3, 42 bases, with the frame set at the first base. The V end loses 1 base and the J end loses 8 bases, and a stretch of 12 bases separates them. Per the germline V gene, SNHLY is the CDR1 and FYNNEI is the CDR2. The specimen was CD4+ or CD8+ T cells sorted from blood, collected in a trial of the OX40 agonist ivuxolimab. The chain was built from TRBV2 and TRBJ2-1, with the D gene not confidently named. The origin of this receptor is an adult with an advanced solid tumor such as melanoma, head and neck, liver or kidney cancer. The CDR3 here reads CASSEESHVDEQFF. The DNA sequence is given as TGTGCCAGCAGTGAAGAGTCTCATGTGGATGAGCAGTTCTTC.